These 20 T cell receptor beta chains originate from one sample sequenced in a study of shared clonotypes between healthy human individuals. Measured with immunoSEQ multiplex PCR; TCRdb has only the in-frame clones, and not every one. The sample has 470,000 or so clones, more than 65% seen once. The sequenced sample consisted of PBMCs. The source of these receptors is a woman aged 40 to 55 in good health. Some clones in this sample may be carry-over from other donors' samples.

The chain links TRBV4-3 to TRBJ2-3, with 8 bases that match TRBD2. This CDR3 is 17 amino acids long. CDR1 and CDR2 from the germline V gene are LGHNA and YSLEER. J lost 5 bases, V lost 1 base, and 11 bases had no gene match. The CDR3 is CASSQGIPGLDLDTQYF. Written as DNA, the CDR3 is TGCGCCAGCAGCCAAGGCATTCCGGGACTAGATTTAGATACGCAGTATTTT.

The chain recombines TRBV29-1 with TRBJ2-3; D remains ambiguous. CDR3 length: 14 amino acids. From germline, CDR1 is SQVTM and CDR2 ANQGSEA. V was clipped by 4 bases and J by 2 bases, with 13 bases between them. The CDR3 nucleotides read TGCAGCGTTGGGACCCAGGCGAACACAGATACGCAGTATTTT. Encoded protein: CSVGTQANTDTQYF.

The chain employs TRBV14 and TRBJ2-7; a possible D gene is TRBD1 (6 bases). Germline CDR1 SGHDN, CDR2 FVKESK. CDR3 length equals 14 residues. V lost 5 bases and J lost 1, with 12 bases in between. The CDR3 nucleotides read TGTGCCAGCAGCTATGGGGGCGGGTCCTACGAGCAGTACTTC. It is translated as CASSYGGGSYEQYF.

This clone occurred once. This probably arose from a read error, given a far larger clone one base away. CDR3 in DNA: TGTGCCAGCAGTGAATTGGACAGCGATAAGCCCCAGCATTTT. The encoded protein is CASSELDSDKPQHF. The genes are TRBV2 and TRBJ1-5; possibly TRBD1 for D (6 bases). V was shortened by 2 bases and J by 8 bases, with 13 bases between the two germline ends. Germline loops: CDR1 SNHLY, CDR2 FYNNEI. CDR3 length equals 14 residues.

Note on this clone: This probably arose from a read error, given a far larger clone one base away. The chain recombines TRBV14 with TRBJ1-4; the D is unclear. Germline CDR1 and CDR2: SGHDN and FVKESK. The CDR3 is 12 residues long. This CDR3 is CASSQVIEKLLF. The CDR3 DNA sequence: TGTGCCAGCAGCCAAGTAATCGAAAAACTGCTTTTT.

The rearrangement links TRBV27 to TRBJ2-4; 7 bases agree with TRBD1. V was clipped by 5 bases and J by 9 bases; unmatched bases: 10. The CDR3 has 14 amino acids. The germline gives CDR1 MNHEY, CDR2 SMNVEV (reference sequence). This CDR3 reads CASSLQTGSGIQYF. CDR3 sequence (DNA): TGTGCCAGCAGTCTCCAGACAGGGTCGGGCATTCAGTACTTC.

This chain links TRBV2 with TRBJ1-1, with a possible D match to TRBD1 (5 bases). V was pared by 3 bases and J by 2 bases, with 13 bases between. CDR3 length: 15 residues. CDR1 is SNHLY, CDR2 FYNNEI, per germline. Here the CDR3 reads CASSEGTPANTEAFF. The CDR3 bases are TGTGCCAGCAGTGAGGGGACGCCGGCAAACACTGAAGCTTTCTTT.

On this clone: The same CDR3 arises from other DNA sequences in this sample as well. The chain employs TRBV18 and TRBJ2-3; no clear D. The CDR3 loop spans 14 amino acids. V lost 2 bases and J 1 base, leaving 7 bases between the germline ends. CDR1 is KGHSH, CDR2 LQKENI, per germline. The CDR3 reads CASSPRQGTDTQYF. In nucleotides, the CDR3 is TGTGCCAGCTCACCAAGGCAGGGCACAGATACGCAGTATTTT. The entire variable domain, with the rest obtained from reference TRBV18 and TRBJ2-3, is as follows: NAGVMQNPRHLVRRRGQEARLRCSPMKGHSHVYWYRQLPEEGLKFMVYLQKENIIDESGMPKERFSAEFPKEGPSILRIQQVVRGDSAAYFCASSPRQGTDTQYFGPGTRLTVL.

V is TRBV7-9 and J is TRBJ2-1; D call uncertain. V dropped 5 bases and J dropped 7 bases, with 27 bases sitting between them. Looked up from germline, CDR1 is SEHNR and CDR2 is FQNEAQ (reference sequence). The CDR3 consists of 18 residues. The CDR3 DNA reads as TGTGCCAGCAGCCCCCGGGCCGTCAAAAAGCTACCTTGGAATGAGCAGTTCTTC. It codes for CASSPRAVKKLPWNEQFF.

The sample holds one count of this clone. The likely explanation is a read error, given a far larger clone one base away. This chain joins TRBV9 and TRBJ2-2, with D unresolved. The CDR3 is made up of 15 amino acids. Germline values: CDR1 SGDLS, CDR2 YYNGEE. Trimming removed 4 bases at V and 1 base at J, with 11 bases between. The CDR3 coding sequence is TGTGCCAGCAGCCGGTGGGGAATGAACACCGGGGAGCTGTTTTTT. Its protein product is CASSRWGMNTGELFF.

The chain joins TRBV29-1 to TRBJ1-2; D ambiguous. The CDR3 loop spans 12 amino acids. The germline V gene has CDR1 SQVTM and CDR2 ANQGSEA. V was cut by 3 bases and J by 3 bases, with 8 bases left in between. The CDR3 DNA sequence: TGCAGCGTTGAGAGGCAGCACTATGGCTACACCTTC. Protein product: CSVERQHYGYTF.

This clone was counted a few times. The V gene is TRBV25-1, the J gene TRBJ2-1; 9 nucleotides line up with TRBD2. The V and J ends lost 5 bases and 0 bases, in that order; junction bases with no gene match: 8. This CDR3 is 17 amino acids long. Germline lookup yields CDR1 MGHDK and CDR2 SYGVNS. CDR3 sequence (DNA): TGTGCCAGCAGTTTCTCTAGCGGGGAGGGCTCCTACAATGAGCAGTTCTTC. This encodes CASSFSSGEGSYNEQFF.

For this clone: The sample contains more than one DNA sequence encoding this CDR3. The CDR3 sequence is CASSPRTGSYEQYF. The CDR3 region has the DNA TGTGCCAGCAGCCCCAGGACAGGATCCTACGAGCAGTACTTC. The rearrangement links TRBV7-9 to TRBJ2-7; 7 nucleotides align to TRBD1. Unmatched junction bases numbered 5, after V lost 5 bases and J lost 1 base. The CDR3 covers 14 residues. Germline V gives CDR1 SEHNR, CDR2 FQNEAQ (reference sequence).

Remarks on this clone: A single base is all that separates this from a far larger clone, so a read error is likely. Additional DNA sequences in this sample encode the identical CDR3. This sequence joins TRBV19 and TRBJ1-2; the D is unclear. Germline V gives CDR1 LNHDA, CDR2 SQIVND (reference sequence). The CDR3 has 15 amino acids. The CDR3 DNA reads as TGCGCCAGTACCCCCCTTGAGACGGGGATAGAGGGCTACACCTTC. Protein product: CASTPLETGIEGYTF. The full variable domain, with the rest looked up from reference TRBV19 and TRBJ1-2, is DGGITQSPKYLFRKEGQNVTLSCEQNLNHDAMYWYRQDPGQGLRLIYYSQIVNDFQKGDIAEGYSVSREKKESFPLTVTSAQKNPTAFYLCASTPLETGIEGYTFGSGTRLTVV.

CDR3 amino acids: CAWTLNTEAFF. CDR3 coding DNA: TGTGCCTGGACCCTGAACACTGAAGCTTTCTTT. This chain connects TRBV30 to TRBJ1-1, with D unresolved. This CDR3 is 11 amino acids long. Per germline, CDR1 GTSNPN and CDR2 SVGIG (reference sequence). V lost 4 bases, J lost 0 bases, and 3 bases lay in between.

V and J are TRBV4-2 and TRBJ2-7; D is ambiguous. CDR1 and CDR2 (germline): LGHNA, YNFKEQ. V was clipped by 2 bases and J by 0 bases, with 14 bases between them. The CDR3 totals 16 residues. DNA of the CDR3: TGTGCCAGCAGCCAACAAAAAACCGGACCCTCCTACGAGCAGTACTTC. Translated: CASSQQKTGPSYEQYF.

This clone was counted only a few times. This likely came from a read error, as a far larger clone is one base away. This CDR3 is also generated by other DNA sequences in the sample. The chain is built from TRBV29-1 and TRBJ2-5; D is possibly TRBD2 (5 bases). Germline CDR1 and CDR2: SQVTM and ANQGSEA. The CDR3 extends over 17 amino acids. The CDR3 protein is CSVEDRSRVNFQETQYF. For the CDR3, the DNA is TGTAGCGTTGAAGATCGCTCGCGGGTGAATTTCCAAGAGACCCAGTACTTC.

For this clone: A far larger clone is one base from this, pointing to a likely read error. This same CDR3 is encoded by further DNA sequences in the sample. The chain links TRBV5-6 to TRBJ1-3, with D tentatively TRBD1 (6 bases). This CDR3 comprises 15 residues. V shed 4 bases and J shed 8 bases, with 19 bases lying between them. Germline CDR1 SGHDT, CDR2 YYEEEE. In DNA form, the CDR3 reads TGTGCCAGCAGCCTGAGCGGGGGCGGTGGGTACACCATATATTTT. Translated: CASSLSGGGGYTIYF. The full variable domain, rest sourced from reference TRBV5-6 and TRBJ1-3, is DAGVTQSPTHLIKTRGQQVTLRCSPKSGHDTVSWYQQALGQGPQFIFQYYEEEERQRGNFPDRFSGHQFPNYSSELNVNALLLGDSALYLCASSLSGGGGYTIYFGEGSWLTVV.

V gene TRBV28 combines with J gene TRBJ1-1, with D unresolved. From germline, CDR1 is MDHEN and CDR2 SYDVKM. This CDR3 has 12 residues. Deletions cut 6 bases from V and 1 base from J, with 6 bases between. The CDR3: CASRERNTEAFF. As DNA, the CDR3 is TGTGCCAGCAGGGAGAGGAACACTGAAGCTTTCTTT.

With respect to this clone: With only one base between it and a far larger clone, this is likely a read error. The chain employs TRBV2 and TRBJ1-5; D is uncertain. The CDR3 has 14 amino acids. Trimming removed 2 bases at V and 6 bases at J, with 11 bases between. Germline CDR1 and CDR2: SNHLY and FYNNEI. CDR3 DNA sequence: TGTGCCAGCAGTGAACAGTCTTATTGTCAGCCCCAGCATTTT. Residues: CASSEQSYCQPQHF.